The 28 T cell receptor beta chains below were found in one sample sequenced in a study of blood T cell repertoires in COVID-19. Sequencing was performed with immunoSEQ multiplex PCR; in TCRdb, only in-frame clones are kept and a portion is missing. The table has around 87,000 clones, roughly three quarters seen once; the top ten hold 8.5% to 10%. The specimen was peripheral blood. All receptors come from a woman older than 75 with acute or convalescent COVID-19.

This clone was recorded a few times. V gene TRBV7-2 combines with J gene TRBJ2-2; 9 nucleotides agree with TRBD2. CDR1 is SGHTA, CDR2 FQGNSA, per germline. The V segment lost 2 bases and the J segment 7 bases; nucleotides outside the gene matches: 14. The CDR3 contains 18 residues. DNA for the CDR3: TGTGCCAGCAGCTTAATCGGCGGGAGGGTCTGGGACAGCGGGGAGCTGTTTTTT. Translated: CASSLIGGRVWDSGELFF.

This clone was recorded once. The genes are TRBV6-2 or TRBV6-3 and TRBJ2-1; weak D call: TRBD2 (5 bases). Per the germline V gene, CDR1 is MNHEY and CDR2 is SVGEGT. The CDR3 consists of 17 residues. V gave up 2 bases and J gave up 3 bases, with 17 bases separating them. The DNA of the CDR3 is TGTGCCAGCAGTTACCGCCGTCTGGGAGCGGTCTACAATGAGCAGTTCTTC. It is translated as CASSYRRLGAVYNEQFF.

The CDR3 nucleotides are TGTGCCAGTAGTCCCGCGGGACAGGGGGCGGCTAATTCACCCCTCCACTTT. Residues: CASSPAGQGAANSPLHF. J is TRBJ1-6 and V is TRBV19; 12 nucleotides line up with TRBD1. The ends lost 5 bases at V and 6 bases at J; junction bases unmatched: 8. Germline CDR1 LNHDA, CDR2 SQIVND (reference sequence). The CDR3 totals 17 residues.

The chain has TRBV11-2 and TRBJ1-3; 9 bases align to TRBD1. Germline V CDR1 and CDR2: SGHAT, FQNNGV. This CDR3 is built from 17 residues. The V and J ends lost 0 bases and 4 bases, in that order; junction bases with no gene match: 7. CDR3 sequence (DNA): TGTGCCAGCAGCTTAGACCGGGACAGGGCCTCCGGAAACACCATATATTTT. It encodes CASSLDRDRASGNTIYF.

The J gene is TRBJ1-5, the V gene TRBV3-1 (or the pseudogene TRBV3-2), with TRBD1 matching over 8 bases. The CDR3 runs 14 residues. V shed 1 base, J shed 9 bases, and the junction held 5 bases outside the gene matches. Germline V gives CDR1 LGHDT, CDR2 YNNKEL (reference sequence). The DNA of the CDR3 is TGTGCCAGCAGCCAAGGACAGGGGAGGGTGCCCCAGCATTTT. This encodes CASSQGQGRVPQHF.

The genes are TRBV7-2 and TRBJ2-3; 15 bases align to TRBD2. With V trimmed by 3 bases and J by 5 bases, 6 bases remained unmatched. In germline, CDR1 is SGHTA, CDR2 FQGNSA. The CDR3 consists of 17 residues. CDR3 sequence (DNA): TGTGCCAGCAGCTTCCGGACTAGCGGGAGGGGTGGAGATACGCAGTATTTT. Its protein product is CASSFRTSGRGGDTQYF.

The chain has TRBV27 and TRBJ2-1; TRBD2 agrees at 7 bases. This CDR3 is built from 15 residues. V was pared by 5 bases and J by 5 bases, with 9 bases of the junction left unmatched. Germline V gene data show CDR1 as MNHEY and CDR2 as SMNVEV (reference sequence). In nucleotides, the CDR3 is TGTGCCAGCAGTAAAGCGGGGCAACGACACAATGAGCAGTTCTTC. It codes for CASSKAGQRHNEQFF.

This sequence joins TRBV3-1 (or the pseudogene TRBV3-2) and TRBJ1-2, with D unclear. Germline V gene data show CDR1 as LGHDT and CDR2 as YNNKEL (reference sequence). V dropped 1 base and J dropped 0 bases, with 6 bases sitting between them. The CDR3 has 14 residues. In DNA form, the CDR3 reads TGTGCCAGCAGCCAAGTCGGGTCTAACTATGGCTACACCTTC. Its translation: CASSQVGSNYGYTF.

The CDR3, as DNA: TGCGCCAGCAGCCAAGGGCCCGCTTATAATTCACCCCTCCACTTT. This codes for CASSQGPAYNSPLHF. The V gene is TRBV4-1, the J gene TRBJ1-6; D unresolved. Trimming left V 1 base short and J 4 bases short, with 8 bases between. This CDR3 region has 15 residues. Germline-derived CDR1 and CDR2 are MGHRA and YSYEKL.

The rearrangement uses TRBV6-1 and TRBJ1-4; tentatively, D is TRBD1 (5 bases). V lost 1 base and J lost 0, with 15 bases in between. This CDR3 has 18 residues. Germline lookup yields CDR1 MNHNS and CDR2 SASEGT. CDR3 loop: CASSEVSQGLATNEKLFF. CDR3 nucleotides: TGTGCCAGCAGTGAAGTTTCGCAGGGCCTCGCAACTAATGAAAAACTGTTTTTT.

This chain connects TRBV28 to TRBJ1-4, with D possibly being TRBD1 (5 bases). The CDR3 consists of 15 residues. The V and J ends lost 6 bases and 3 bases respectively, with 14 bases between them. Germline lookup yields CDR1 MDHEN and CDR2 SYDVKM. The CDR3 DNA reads TGTGCCAGCAGCCGGGGGGGAGGGGCTAATGAAAAACTGTTTTTT. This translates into CASSRGGGANEKLFF.

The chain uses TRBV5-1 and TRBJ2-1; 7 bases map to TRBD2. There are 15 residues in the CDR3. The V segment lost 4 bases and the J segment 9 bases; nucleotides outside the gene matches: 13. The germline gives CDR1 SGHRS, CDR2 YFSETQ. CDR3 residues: CASSLGGLTNVEQFF. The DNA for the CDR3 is TGCGCCAGCAGCCTCGGGGGACTAACTAATGTTGAGCAGTTCTTC. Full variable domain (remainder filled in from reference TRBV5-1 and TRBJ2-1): KAGVTQTPRYLIKTRGQQVTLSCSPISGHRSVSWYQQTPGQGLQFLFEYFSETQRNKGNFPGRFSGRQFSNSRSEMNVSTLELGDSALYLCASSLGGLTNVEQFFGPGTRLTVL.

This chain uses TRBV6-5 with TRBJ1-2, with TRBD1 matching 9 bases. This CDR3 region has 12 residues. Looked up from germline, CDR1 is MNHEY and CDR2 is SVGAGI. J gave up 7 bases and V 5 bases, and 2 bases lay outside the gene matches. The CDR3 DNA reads TGTGCCAGCAGTAGACAGGGGGGTGGCTACACCTTC. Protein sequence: CASSRQGGGYTF.

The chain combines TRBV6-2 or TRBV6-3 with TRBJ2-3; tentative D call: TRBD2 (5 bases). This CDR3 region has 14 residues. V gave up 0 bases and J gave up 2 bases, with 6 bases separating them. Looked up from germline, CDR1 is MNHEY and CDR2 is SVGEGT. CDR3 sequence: CASSYSRATDTQYF. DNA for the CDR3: TGTGCCAGCAGTTACTCGAGGGCCACAGATACGCAGTATTTT.

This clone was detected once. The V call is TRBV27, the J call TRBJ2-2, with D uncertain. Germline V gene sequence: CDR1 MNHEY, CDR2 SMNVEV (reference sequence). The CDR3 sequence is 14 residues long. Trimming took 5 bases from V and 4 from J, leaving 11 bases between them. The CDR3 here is CASSIRSLTGELFF. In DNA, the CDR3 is TGTGCCAGCAGTATTAGATCCCTCACCGGGGAGCTGTTTTTT.

CDR3 loop: CASSEMAVNQPQHF. The DNA of the CDR3 is TGTGCCAGCAGTGAAATGGCGGTGAATCAGCCCCAGCATTTT. The gene calls are TRBV2 and TRBJ1-5; no definite D call. Germline CDR1 and CDR2: SNHLY and FYNNEI. Trimming shortened V by 2 bases and J by 4 bases, and 9 bases separated the two germline ends. The CDR3 runs to 14 residues.

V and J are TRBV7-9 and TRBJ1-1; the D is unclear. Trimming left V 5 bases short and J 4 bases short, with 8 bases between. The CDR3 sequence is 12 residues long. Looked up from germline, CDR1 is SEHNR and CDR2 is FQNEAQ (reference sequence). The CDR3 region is CASSRGTTEAFF. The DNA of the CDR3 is TGTGCCAGCAGCCGCGGAACCACTGAAGCTTTCTTT.

The CDR3 DNA reads TGCGCCAGCAGCCAAGCACGGGGGGGCACTGAAGCTTTCTTT. Translating it yields CASSQARGGTEAFF. The chain employs TRBV4-1 and TRBJ1-1, with D maybe TRBD1 (5 bases). The CDR3 has 14 amino acids. Per germline, CDR1 MGHRA and CDR2 YSYEKL. Deletions cut 1 base from V and 4 bases from J, with 10 bases between.

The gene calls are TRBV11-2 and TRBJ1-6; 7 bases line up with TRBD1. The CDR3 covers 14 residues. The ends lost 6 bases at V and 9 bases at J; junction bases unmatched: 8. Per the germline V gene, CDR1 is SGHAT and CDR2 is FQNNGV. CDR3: CASRHQGGPSPLHF. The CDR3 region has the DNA TGTGCCAGCAGGCATCAGGGGGGACCTTCACCCCTCCACTTT.

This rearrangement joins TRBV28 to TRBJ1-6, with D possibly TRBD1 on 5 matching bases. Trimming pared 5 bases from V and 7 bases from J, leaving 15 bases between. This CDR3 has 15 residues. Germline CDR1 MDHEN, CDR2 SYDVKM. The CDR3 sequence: CASSPPGEGNSPLHF. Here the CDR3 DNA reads TGTGCCAGCAGTCCCCCGGGGGAGGGAAATTCACCCCTCCACTTT.

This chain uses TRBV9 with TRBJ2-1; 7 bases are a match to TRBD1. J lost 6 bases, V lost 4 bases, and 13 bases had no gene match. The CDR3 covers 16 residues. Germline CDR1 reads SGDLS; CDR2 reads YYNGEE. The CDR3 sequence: CASSQSGRQGFNEQFF. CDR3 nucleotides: TGTGCCAGCAGCCAATCCGGTAGACAGGGCTTCAATGAGCAGTTCTTC.

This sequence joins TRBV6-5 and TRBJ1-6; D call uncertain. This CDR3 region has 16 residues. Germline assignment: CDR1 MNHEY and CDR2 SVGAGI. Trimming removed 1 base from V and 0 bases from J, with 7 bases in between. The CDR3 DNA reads TGTGCCAGCAGTTACTTCTTTAGCTCCTATAATTCACCCCTCCACTTT. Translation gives CASSYFFSSYNSPLHF.

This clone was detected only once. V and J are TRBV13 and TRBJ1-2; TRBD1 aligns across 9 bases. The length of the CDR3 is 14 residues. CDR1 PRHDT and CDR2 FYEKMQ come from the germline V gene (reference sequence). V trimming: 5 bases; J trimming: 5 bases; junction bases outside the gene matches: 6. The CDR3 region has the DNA TGTGCCAGCAGCACCGACAGGGGGGCTTATGGCTACACCTTC. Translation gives CASSTDRGAYGYTF.

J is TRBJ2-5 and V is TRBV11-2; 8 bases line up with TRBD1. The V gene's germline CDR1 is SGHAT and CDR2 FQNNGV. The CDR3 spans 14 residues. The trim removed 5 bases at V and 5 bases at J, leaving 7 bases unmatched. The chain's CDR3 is CASSPDRAYETQYF. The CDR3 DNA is TGTGCCAGCAGCCCGGACAGGGCTTACGAGACCCAGTACTTC.

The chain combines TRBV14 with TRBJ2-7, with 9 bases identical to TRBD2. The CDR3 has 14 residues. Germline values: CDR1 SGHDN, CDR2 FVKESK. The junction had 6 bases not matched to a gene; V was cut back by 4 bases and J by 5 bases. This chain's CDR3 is CASSLAGAPHEQYF. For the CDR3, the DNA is TGTGCCAGCAGCCTAGCGGGAGCTCCTCACGAGCAGTACTTC.

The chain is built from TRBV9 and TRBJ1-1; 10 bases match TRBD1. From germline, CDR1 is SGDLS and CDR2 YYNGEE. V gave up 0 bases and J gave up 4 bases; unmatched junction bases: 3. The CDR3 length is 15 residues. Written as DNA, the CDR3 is TGTGCCAGCAGCGTAGGGGACAGGGGACTCACTGAAGCTTTCTTT. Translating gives CASSVGDRGLTEAFF. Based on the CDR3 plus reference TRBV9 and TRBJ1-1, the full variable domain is DSGVTQTPKHLITATGQRVTLRCSPRSGDLSVYWYQQSLDQGLQFLIQYYNGEERAKGNILERFSAQQFPDLHSELNLSSLELGDSALYFCASSVGDRGLTEAFFGQGTRLTVV.

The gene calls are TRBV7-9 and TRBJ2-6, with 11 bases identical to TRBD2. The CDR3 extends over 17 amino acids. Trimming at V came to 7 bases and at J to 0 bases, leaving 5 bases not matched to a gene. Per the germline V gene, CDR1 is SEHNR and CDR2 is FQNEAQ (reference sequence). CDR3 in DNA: TGTGCCAGCACCCCCGGGACTAGCGGCTCTGGGGCCAACGTCCTGACTTTC. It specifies CASTPGTSGSGANVLTF.

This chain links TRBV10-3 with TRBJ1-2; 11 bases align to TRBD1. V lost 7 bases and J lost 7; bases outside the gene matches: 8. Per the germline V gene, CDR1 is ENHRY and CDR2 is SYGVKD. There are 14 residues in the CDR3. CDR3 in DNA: TGTGCCATCACCGACGGACAGGGGGCCCCTGGCTACACCTTC. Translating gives CAITDGQGAPGYTF.